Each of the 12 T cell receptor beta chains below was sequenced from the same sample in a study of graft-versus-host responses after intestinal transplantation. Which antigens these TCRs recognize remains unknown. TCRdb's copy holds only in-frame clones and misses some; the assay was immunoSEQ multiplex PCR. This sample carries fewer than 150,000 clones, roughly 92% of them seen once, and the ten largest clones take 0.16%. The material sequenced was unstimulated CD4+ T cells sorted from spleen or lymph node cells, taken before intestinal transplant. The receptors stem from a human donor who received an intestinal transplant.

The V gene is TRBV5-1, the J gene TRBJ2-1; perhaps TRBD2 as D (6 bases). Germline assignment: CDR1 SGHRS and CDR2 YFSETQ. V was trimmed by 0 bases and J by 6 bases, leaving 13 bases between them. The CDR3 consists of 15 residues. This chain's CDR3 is CASSLATSPSNEQFF. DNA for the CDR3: TGCGCCAGCAGCTTGGCTACTAGCCCCTCCAATGAGCAGTTCTTC.

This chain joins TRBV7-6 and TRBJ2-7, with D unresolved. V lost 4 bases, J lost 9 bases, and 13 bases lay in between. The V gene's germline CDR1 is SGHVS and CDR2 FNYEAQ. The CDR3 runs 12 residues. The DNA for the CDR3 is TGTGCCAGCAGCTCCCGCCAATGGCCGCAGTACTTC. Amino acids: CASSSRQWPQYF.

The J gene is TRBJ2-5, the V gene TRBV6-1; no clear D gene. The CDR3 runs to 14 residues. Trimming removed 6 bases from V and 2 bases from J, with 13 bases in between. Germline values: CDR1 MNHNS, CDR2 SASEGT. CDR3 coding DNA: TGTGCCAGCAGCCAACAATCCACGCAAGAGACCCAGTACTTC. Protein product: CASSQQSTQETQYF.

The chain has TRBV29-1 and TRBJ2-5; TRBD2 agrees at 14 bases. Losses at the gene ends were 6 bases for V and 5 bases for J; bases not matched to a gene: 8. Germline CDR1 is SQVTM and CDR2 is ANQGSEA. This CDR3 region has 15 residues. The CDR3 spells CSVQGLAGVRETQYF. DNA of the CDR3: TGCAGCGTCCAGGGACTAGCGGGGGTCCGTGAGACCCAGTACTTC. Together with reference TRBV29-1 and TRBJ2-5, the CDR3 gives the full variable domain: SAVISQKPSRDICQRGTSLTIQCQVDSQVTMMFWYRQQPGQSLTLIATANQGSEATYESGFVIDKFPISRPNLTFSTLTVSNMSPEDSSIYLCSVQGLAGVRETQYFGPGTRLLVL.

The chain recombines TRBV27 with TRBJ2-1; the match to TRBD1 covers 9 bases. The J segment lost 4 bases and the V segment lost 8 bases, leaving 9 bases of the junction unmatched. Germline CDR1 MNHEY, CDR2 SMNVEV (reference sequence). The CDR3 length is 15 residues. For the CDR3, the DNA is TGTGCCAGCGGAGCCTACGGGACAGGGTACAATGAGCAGTTCTTC. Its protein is CASGAYGTGYNEQFF.

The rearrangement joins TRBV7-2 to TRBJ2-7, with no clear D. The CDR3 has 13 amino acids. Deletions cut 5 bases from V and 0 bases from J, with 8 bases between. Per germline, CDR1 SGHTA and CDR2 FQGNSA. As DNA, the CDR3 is TGTGCCAGCAGCCTACCAAGCTCCTACGAGCAGTACTTC. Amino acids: CASSLPSSYEQYF.

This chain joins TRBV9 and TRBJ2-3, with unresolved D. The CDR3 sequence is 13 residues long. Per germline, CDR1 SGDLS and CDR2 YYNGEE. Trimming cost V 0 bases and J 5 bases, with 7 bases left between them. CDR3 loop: CASSVGWGDTQYF. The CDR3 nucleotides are TGTGCCAGCAGCGTAGGGTGGGGAGATACGCAGTATTTT.

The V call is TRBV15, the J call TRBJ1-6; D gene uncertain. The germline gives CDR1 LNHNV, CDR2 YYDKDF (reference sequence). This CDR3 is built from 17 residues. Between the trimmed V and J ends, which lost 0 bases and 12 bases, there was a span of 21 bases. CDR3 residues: CATSRDIYRTVLEPLHF. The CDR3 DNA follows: TGTGCCACCAGCAGAGATATTTACAGAACTGTCCTTGAACCCCTCCACTTT.

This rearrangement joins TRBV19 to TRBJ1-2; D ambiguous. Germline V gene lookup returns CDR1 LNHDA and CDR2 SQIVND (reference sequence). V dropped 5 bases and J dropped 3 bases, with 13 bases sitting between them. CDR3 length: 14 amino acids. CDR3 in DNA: TGTGCCAGTAGTTCCAACGAAGGATACTATGGCTACACCTTC. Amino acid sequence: CASSSNEGYYGYTF.

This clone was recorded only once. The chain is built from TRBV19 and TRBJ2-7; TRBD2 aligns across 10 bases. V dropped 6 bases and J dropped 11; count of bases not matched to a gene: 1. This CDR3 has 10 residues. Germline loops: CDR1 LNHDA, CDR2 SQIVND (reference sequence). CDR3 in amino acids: CASSLAGEYF. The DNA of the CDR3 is TGTGCCAGTAGCCTAGCGGGGGAGTACTTC.

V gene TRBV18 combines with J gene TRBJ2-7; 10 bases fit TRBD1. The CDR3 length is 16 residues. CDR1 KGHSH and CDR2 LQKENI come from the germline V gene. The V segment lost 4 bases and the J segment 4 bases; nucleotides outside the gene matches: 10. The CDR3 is CASSRGVPGQGYEQYF. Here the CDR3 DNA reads TGTGCCAGCTCACGAGGGGTTCCGGGACAGGGGTACGAGCAGTACTTC.

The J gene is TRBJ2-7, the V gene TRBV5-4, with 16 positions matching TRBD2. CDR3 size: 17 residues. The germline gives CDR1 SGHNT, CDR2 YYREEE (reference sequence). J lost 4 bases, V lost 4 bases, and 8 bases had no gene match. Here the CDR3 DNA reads TGTGCCAGCAGCGAAGCGCCGGGACTAGCGGGGGGGTACGAGCAGTACTTC. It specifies CASSEAPGLAGGYEQYF.